This TCR beta chain is drawn from a study of shared clonotypes between healthy human individuals (dated by TCRdb to about 2020). Context from the whole study: The cohort included three men and a couple of women between 18 and 49 years of age. Per donor, three plates each were used for CD4 naive and CD4 memory, two for CD8 naive, and one for CD8 memory. To estimate repertoire size and how much clonotype sharing occurs between individuals, the study deeply sequenced the blood TCR repertoires of about five healthy adults. Different laboratories and diverse techniques were used to prepare libraries and sequence TCR repertoires, to increase sequencing depth and limit assay-specific biases. Between about 0.85 and 9.5 billion PBMCs per donor were obtained by leukapheresis. General study outcomes and caveats: Based on pairwise subsampling, the degree of clonotype sharing among donors was expected to be affected by sequencing depth. Higher generation probabilities were observed for clonotypes shared by all four sorted-subset donors than for non-shared clonotypes. Rarefaction of sorted-subset datasets indicated incomplete sequencing despite the large sequencing depth. When a handful of donors were compared, the shared fraction of clonotypes was about 5.4% for naive CD4, less than 4% for naive CD8, 2% to 2.5% for memory CD4, and 0.4% for memory CD8. Naive subsets generally had larger estimated clonotype richness than memory subsets. Because the study included a small number of donors, the genetic and exposure-history diversity represented was limited. Sampling was restricted to blood, and TCR repertoires in tissue are likely to differ from TCR repertoires in blood.

Trimming takes 4 bases off V and 1 base off J; junction bases not matched to a gene: 3. The germline V gene gives CDR1 as SGHRS and CDR2 as YFSETQ. Its CDR3 holds 14 amino acids, cysteine through phenylalanine. The entry retains the CDR3 DNA only, 42 bases that are in frame from base 1. About this clone itself: What this receptor recognizes is not known. Base qualities are not recorded, but no much larger clone differs from it by a single base.

TCR CDR3 regions were amplified from genomic DNA by multiplex PCR using the deep immunoSEQ assay. For each cell subset, the extracted genomic DNA was distributed evenly across all wells of several immunoSEQ 96-well plates, and each plate served as one replicate. For sorted subsets, 200 to 250 ng of genomic DNA, equivalent to 25,000 to 35,000 T cell genomes, went into each replicate PCR. Purified libraries were quantified with a Qubit 3.0 fluorometer, sized on a Bioanalyzer 2100, and re-quantified with the KAPA Library Quantification kit. Every immunoSEQ 96-well plate was sequenced on a separate single-read 150-cycle Illumina NextSeq 550 flow cell. Regarding the original processing steps: Because only junctional sequences without quality scores were contained in the immunoSEQ output, filtering matching that applied to full-length reads could not be performed. To assign V/J genes and CDR3, sequences were annotated against IMGT germline references using PyIR, a Python wrapper for IgBLAST v1.9. Reads were removed for weak V/J assignments (E-value above 1e-6), missing CDR3, stop codons, out-of-frame junctions, or ambiguous translated residues. A V3J clonotype was defined by an identical inferred V gene, J gene, and CDR3 amino acid sequence. The percentage overlap between two repertoires was calculated by dividing the number of shared unique clonotypes by the size of the smaller repertoire. RTK rarefaction, the Chao1 estimator, and Recon v2.1 estimates of unobserved clonotypes were used to assess repertoire richness. Generation probabilities for all TCRbeta clonotypes obtained by the gDNA method from a handful of donors were computed using OLGA. TCRdb obtained this table from immuneACCESS and retained in-frame rearrangements with V and J assigned. These tables miss some clones; where compared with another copy, unresolved V genes account for less than half of the shortfall, and the remainder is unexplained. The DNA gave D and trimming, while V, J and clone size come from that table. The sample profile shows hundreds of thousands of clones; about 95% of them were found once. 0.05% to 0.07% of the sample rests with the top ten.

The donors were healthy, HIV-negative adults who had no recently reported acute infections or vaccinations. Only Caucasian adults living in Nashville, Tennessee, USA were represented among the donors. CD4+ T cells were enriched by magnetic negative selection, after which naive cells were positively selected on CD45RA and the negative fraction was taken as the memory subset. Blood was obtained by leukapheresis, after which PBMCs were separated by Ficoll-Histopaque density gradient centrifugation and cryopreserved in liquid nitrogen vapor phase. Analytical flow cytometry was used to check the purity and quantity of every magnetically sorted T cell population. Each sorted fraction had its genomic DNA isolated and then quantified by UV absorbance on a Nanodrop 2000c.

What was sequenced was naive CD4+ T cells sorted from blood. The meaning of the sample's cell subset or site label: CD45RA+ positively selected. The TCR originated in a woman in her twenties or thirties in good health. Recombination linked TRBV5-1 to TRBJ2-5; TRBD2 agrees with 8 junctional bases. The sequenced DNA: TGCGCCAGCAGCCGGGGGGGCGGCCAAGAGACCCAGTACTTC. Translated, this gives CASSRGGGQETQYF.